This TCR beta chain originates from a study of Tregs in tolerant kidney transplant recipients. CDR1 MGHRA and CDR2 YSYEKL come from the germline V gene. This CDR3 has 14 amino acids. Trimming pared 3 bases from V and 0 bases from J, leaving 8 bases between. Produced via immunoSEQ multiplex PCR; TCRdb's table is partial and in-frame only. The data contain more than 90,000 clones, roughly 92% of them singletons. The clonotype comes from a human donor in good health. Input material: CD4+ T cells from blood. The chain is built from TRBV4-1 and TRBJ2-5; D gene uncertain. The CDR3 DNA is TGCGCCAGCAGCCAGGCCCCGTACCAAGAGACCCAGTACTTC. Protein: CASSQAPYQETQYF.